The 5 T cell receptor beta chains in this list originate from one sample, sequenced in a study of blood T cell repertoires in COVID-19. This table comes from immunoSEQ multiplex PCR, and its TCRdb copy is limited to in-frame clones, with some not included. In the table there are over 200,000 clones, roughly nine tenths of which are singletons. The sequenced sample was peripheral blood. The receptors here all came from a man aged 40-50 years with active or convalescent COVID-19.

V usage is TRBV27 and J usage is TRBJ1-4; D is undetermined. Trimming cost V 6 bases and J 4 bases, with 12 bases left between them. This CDR3 has 14 amino acids. Germline values: CDR1 MNHEY, CDR2 SMNVEV (reference sequence). CDR3 in amino acids: CASRRAGINEKLFF. In DNA, the CDR3 is TGTGCCAGCAGGAGGGCGGGGATTAATGAAAAACTGTTTTTT.

The rearrangement links TRBV5-6 to TRBJ1-1; D gene uncertain. The CDR3 runs to 14 residues. V was trimmed by 5 bases and J by 4 bases, leaving 15 bases between them. Per germline, CDR1 SGHDT and CDR2 YYEEEE. This chain's CDR3 is CASRPTLMGTEAFF. In nucleotides, the CDR3 is TGTGCCAGCAGGCCGACTCTGATGGGCACTGAAGCTTTCTTT.

CDR3 sequence reads: CASSWDRTYEQYF. The CDR3 DNA reads as TGTGCCAGCAGCTGGGACAGGACCTACGAGCAGTACTTC. The chain employs TRBV5-6 and TRBJ2-7, with 8 positions matching TRBD1. This CDR3 is 13 amino acids long. The V gene's germline CDR1 is SGHDT and CDR2 YYEEEE. J gave up 2 bases and V 3 bases, and 1 base lay outside the gene matches. Drawing the rest from reference TRBV5-6 and TRBJ2-7, the complete variable domain is DAGVTQSPTHLIKTRGQQVTLRCSPKSGHDTVSWYQQALGQGPQFIFQYYEEEERQRGNFPDRFSGHQFPNYSSELNVNALLLGDSALYLCASSWDRTYEQYFGPGTRLTVT.

The sample holds a few counts of this clone. The chain combines TRBV2 with TRBJ2-7; the match to TRBD2 covers 11 bases. Germline V gene lookup returns CDR1 SNHLY and CDR2 FYNNEI. With V trimmed by 6 bases and J by 6 bases, 7 bases remained unmatched. The CDR3 sequence is 14 residues long. The chain's CDR3 is CASRPLAGASEQYF. The CDR3 DNA reads as TGTGCCAGCAGGCCACTAGCGGGAGCTTCCGAGCAGTACTTC.

This chain's CDR3 is CASSSWTAATNEKLFF. CDR3 DNA sequence: TGTGCCAGCAGTTCCTGGACAGCGGCAACTAATGAAAAACTGTTTTTT. The chain couples TRBV27 to TRBJ1-4, with D tentatively TRBD1 (6 bases). This CDR3 contains 16 residues. The V gene lost 4 bases and the J gene lost 0 bases, with 12 bases spanning the gap. CDR1 is MNHEY, CDR2 SMNVEV, per germline (reference sequence). Complete variable domain (other parts from reference TRBV27 and TRBJ1-4): EAQVTQNPRYLITVTGKKLTVTCSQNMNHEYMSWYRQDPGLGLRQIYYSMNVEVTDKGDVPEGYKVSRKEKRNFPLILESPSPNQTSLYFCASSSWTAATNEKLFFGSGTQLSVL.